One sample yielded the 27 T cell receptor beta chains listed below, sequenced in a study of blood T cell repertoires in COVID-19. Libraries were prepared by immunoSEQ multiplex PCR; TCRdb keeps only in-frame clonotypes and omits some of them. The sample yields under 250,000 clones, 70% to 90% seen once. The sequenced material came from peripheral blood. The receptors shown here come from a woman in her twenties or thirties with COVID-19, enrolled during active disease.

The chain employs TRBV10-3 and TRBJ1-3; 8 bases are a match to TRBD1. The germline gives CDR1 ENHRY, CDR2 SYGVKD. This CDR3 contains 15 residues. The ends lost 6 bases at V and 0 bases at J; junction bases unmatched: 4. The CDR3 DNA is TGTGCCATCAGAGACACAGGGGGCTCTGGAAACACCATATATTTT. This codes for CAIRDTGGSGNTIYF.

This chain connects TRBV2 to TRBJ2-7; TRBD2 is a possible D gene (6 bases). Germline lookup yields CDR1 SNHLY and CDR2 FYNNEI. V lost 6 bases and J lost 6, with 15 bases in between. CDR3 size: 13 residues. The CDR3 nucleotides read TGTGCCAGCAGCCGGGACTTTGAAGGCGAGCAGTACTTC. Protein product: CASSRDFEGEQYF.

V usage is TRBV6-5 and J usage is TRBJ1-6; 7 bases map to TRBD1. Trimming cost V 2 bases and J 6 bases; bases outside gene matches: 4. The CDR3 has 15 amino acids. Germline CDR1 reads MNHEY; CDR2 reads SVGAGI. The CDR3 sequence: CASSYAGQSNSPLHF. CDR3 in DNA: TGTGCCAGCAGTTACGCGGGACAGAGTAATTCACCCCTCCACTTT.

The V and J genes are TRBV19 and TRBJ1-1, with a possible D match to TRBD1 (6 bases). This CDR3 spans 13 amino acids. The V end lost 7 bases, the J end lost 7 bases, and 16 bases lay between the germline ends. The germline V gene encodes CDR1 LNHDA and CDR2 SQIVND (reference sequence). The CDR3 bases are TGTGCCAGTAATCCCGGGGGGCCAGGTGAAGCTTTCTTT. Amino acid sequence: CASNPGGPGEAFF.

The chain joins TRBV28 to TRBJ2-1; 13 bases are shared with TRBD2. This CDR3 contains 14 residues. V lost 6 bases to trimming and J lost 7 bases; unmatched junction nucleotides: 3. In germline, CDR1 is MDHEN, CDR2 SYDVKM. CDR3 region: CASSPGLAGNEQFF. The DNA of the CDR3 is TGTGCCAGCAGCCCGGGACTAGCGGGGAATGAGCAGTTCTTC. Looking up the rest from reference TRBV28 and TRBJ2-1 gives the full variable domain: DVKVTQSSRYLVKRTGEKVFLECVQDMDHENMFWYRQDPGLGLRLIYFSYDVKMKEKGDIPEGYSVSREKKERFSLILESASTNQTSMYLCASSPGLAGNEQFFGPGTRLTVL.

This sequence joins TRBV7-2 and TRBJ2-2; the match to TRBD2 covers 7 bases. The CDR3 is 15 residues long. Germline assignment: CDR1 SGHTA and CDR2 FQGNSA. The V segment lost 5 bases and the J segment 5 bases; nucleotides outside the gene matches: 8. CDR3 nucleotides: TGTGCCAGCAGCCCCCTCCCAGCGGGGACCGGGGAGCTGTTTTTT. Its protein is CASSPLPAGTGELFF.

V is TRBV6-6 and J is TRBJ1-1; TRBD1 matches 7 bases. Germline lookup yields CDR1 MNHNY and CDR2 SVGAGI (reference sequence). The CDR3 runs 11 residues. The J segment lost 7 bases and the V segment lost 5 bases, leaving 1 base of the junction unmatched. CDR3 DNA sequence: TGTGCCAGCAGTCGGACAGGTGAAGCTTTCTTT. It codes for CASSRTGEAFF.

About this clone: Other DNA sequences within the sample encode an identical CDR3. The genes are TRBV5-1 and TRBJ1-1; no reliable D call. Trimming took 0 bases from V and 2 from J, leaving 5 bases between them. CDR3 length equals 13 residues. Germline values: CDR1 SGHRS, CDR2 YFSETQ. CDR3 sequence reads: CASSLGTNTEAFF. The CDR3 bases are TGCGCCAGCAGCTTGGGTACAAACACTGAAGCTTTCTTT.

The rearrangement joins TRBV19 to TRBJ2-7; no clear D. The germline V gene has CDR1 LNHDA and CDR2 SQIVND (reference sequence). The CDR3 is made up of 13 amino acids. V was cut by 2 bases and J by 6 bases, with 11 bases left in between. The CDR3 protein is CASSILPGSEQYV. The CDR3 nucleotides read TGTGCCAGTAGTATATTACCAGGTTCCGAGCAGTACGTC.

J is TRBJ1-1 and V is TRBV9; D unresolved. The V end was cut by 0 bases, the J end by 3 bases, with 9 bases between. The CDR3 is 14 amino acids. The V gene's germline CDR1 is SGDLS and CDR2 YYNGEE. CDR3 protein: CASSVGGSDTEAFF. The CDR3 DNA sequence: TGTGCCAGCAGCGTAGGAGGGAGCGACACTGAAGCTTTCTTT.

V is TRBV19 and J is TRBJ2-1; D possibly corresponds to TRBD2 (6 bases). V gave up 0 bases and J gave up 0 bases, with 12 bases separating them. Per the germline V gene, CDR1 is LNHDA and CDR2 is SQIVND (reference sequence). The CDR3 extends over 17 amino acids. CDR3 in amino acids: CASSIDIADHSYNEQFF. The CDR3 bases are TGTGCCAGTAGTATAGACATAGCGGACCACTCCTACAATGAGCAGTTCTTC.

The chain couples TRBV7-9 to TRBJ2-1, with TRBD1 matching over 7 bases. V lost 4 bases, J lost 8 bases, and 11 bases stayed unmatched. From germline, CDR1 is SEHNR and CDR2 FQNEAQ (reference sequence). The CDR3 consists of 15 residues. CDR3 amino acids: CASSSRDRRGDEQFF. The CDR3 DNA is TGTGCCAGCAGCTCACGGGACAGACGAGGGGATGAGCAGTTCTTC.

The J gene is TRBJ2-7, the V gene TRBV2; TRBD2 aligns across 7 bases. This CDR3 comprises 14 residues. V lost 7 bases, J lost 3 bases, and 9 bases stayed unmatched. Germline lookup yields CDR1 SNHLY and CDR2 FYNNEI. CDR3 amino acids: CASTLRGLLYEQYF. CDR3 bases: TGTGCCAGCACCCTTCGGGGACTACTCTACGAGCAGTACTTC.

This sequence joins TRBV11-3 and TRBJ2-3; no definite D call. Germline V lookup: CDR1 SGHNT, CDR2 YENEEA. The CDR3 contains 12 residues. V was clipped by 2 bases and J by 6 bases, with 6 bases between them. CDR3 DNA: TGTGCCAGCAGCTTATTCGGGGATACGCAGTATTTT. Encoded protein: CASSLFGDTQYF.

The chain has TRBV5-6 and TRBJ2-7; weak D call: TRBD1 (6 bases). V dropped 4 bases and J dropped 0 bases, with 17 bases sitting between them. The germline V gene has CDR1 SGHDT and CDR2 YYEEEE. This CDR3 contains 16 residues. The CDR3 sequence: CASSTGTLRGSYEQYV. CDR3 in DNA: TGTGCCAGCAGCACCGGGACACTACGGGGCTCCTACGAGCAGTACGTC.

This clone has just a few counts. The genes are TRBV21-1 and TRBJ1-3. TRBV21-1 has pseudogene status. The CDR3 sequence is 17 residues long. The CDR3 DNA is TGTGCCAGCAGCAAACAAGGGGGGGGGTTATCTGGAAACACCATATATTTT. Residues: CASSKQGGGLSGNTIYF.

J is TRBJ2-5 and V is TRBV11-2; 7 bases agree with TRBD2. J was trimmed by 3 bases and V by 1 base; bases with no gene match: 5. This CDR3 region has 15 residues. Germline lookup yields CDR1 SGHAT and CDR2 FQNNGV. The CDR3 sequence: CASSLATSVEETQYF. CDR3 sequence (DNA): TGTGCCAGCAGCTTAGCAACTAGCGTGGAAGAGACCCAGTACTTC.

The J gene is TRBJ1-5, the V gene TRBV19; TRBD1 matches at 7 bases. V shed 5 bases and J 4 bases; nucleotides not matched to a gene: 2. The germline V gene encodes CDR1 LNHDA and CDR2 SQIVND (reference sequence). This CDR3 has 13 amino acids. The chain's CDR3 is CASSVQGNQPQHF. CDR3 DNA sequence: TGTGCCAGTAGTGTACAGGGGAATCAGCCCCAGCATTTT.

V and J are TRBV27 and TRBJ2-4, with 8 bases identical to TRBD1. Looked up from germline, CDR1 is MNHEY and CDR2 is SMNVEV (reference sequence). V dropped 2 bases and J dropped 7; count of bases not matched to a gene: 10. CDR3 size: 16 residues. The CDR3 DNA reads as TGTGCCAGCAGTTTAACGGCAGGGGGCTTGGGGAACATTCAGTACTTC. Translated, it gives CASSLTAGGLGNIQYF.

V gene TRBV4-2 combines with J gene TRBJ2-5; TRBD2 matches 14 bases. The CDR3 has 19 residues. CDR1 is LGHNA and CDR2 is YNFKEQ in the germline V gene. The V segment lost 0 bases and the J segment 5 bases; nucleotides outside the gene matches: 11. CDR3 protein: CASSQEVGLAGVGEETQYF. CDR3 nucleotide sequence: TGTGCCAGCAGCCAAGAAGTGGGACTAGCGGGGGTGGGCGAGGAGACCCAGTACTTC.

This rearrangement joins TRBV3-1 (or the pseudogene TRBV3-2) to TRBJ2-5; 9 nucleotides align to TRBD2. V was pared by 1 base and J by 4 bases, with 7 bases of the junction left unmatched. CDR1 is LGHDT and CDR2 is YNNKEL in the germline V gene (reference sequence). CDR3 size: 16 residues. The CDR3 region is CASSQARIAGVETQYF. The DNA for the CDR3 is TGTGCCAGCAGCCAAGCCCGAATAGCGGGGGTAGAGACCCAGTACTTC.

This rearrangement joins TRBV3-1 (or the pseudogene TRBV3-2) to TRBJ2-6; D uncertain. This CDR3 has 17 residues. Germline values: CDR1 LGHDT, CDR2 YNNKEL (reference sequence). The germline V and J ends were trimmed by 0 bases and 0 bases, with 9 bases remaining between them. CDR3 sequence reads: CASSQDEKSSGANVLTF. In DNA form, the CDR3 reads TGTGCCAGCAGCCAAGATGAAAAGAGCTCTGGGGCCAACGTCCTGACTTTC.

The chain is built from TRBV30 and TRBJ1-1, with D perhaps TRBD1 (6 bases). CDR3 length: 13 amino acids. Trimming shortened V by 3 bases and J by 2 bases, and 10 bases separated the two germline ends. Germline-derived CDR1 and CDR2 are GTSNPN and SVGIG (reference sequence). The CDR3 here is CAWSQDSNTEAFF. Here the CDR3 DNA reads TGTGCCTGGAGCCAGGACAGTAACACTGAAGCTTTCTTT.

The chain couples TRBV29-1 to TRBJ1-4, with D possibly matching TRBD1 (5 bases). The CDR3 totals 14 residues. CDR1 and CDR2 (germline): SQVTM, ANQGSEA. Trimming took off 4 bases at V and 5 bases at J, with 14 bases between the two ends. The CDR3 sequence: CSVVYGAENEKLFF. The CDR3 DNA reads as TGCAGCGTTGTTTATGGGGCAGAGAATGAAAAACTGTTTTTT. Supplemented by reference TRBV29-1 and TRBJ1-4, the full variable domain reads SAVISQKPSRDICQRGTSLTIQCQVDSQVTMMFWYRQQPGQSLTLIATANQGSEATYESGFVIDKFPISRPNLTFSTLTVSNMSPEDSSIYLCSVVYGAENEKLFFGSGTQLSVL.

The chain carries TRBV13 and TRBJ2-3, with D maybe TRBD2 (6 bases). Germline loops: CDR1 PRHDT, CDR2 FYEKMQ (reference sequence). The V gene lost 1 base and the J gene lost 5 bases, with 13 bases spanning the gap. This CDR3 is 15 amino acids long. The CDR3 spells CASSLERARRDTQYF. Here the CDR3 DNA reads TGTGCCAGCAGCTTAGAGCGGGCCCGGAGAGATACGCAGTATTTT. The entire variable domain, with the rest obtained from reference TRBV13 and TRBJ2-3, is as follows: AAGVIQSPRHLIKEKRETATLKCYPIPRHDTVYWYQQGPGQDPQFLISFYEKMQSDKGSIPDRFSAQQFSDYHSELNMSSLELGDSALYFCASSLERARRDTQYFGPGTRLTVL.

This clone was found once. The CDR3: CASSTTLRGTDTQYF. The CDR3 DNA reads as TGTGCCAGCAGCACCACCCTTCGGGGCACAGATACGCAGTATTTT. The chain couples TRBV13 to TRBJ2-3, with D unclear. The CDR3 is made up of 15 amino acids. Germline CDR1 PRHDT, CDR2 FYEKMQ (reference sequence). The V end was cut by 5 bases, the J end by 1 base, with 13 bases between. Full variable domain (remainder filled in from reference TRBV13 and TRBJ2-3): AAGVIQSPRHLIKEKRETATLKCYPIPRHDTVYWYQQGPGQDPQFLISFYEKMQSDKGSIPDRFSAQQFSDYHSELNMSSLELGDSALYFCASSTTLRGTDTQYFGPGTRLTVL.

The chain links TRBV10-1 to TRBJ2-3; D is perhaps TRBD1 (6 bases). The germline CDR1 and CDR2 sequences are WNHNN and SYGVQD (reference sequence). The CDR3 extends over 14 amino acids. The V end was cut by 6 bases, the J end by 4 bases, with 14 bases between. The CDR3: CASRTRTDSDTQYF. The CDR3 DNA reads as TGCGCCAGCAGGACCCGGACAGATTCAGATACGCAGTATTTT.